This T cell receptor beta chain comes out of a study of blood T cell repertoires in COVID-19. Whole-study context: Samples of COVID-19 (acute and convalescent) were obtained from the United States, Italy and Spain. Sample material is recorded as cDNA or gDNA derived from T cells, B-cell-depleted T cells, or PBMCs.

This clone was counted a single time. Those enrolled, adults aged roughly 18 to 90 years, came from about two dozen US areas. Assignments of participants to cohorts depended upon their own reported clinical history. Repertoires were generated with immunoSEQ multiplex PCR, while TCRdb's copy carries only in-frame clones and drops some. This table holds 200,000 to 250,000 clones, 80% to 95% found once. This sequence originates from a woman younger than 30 who had recovered from COVID-19. Material for sequencing was PBMCs or T cells enriched from blood (not recorded which).

The CDR3 sequence: CASSSSNEQFF. The CDR3 nucleotides are TGTGCCAGCAGTTCGAGCAATGAGCAGTTCTTC. The chain joins TRBV12-3 or TRBV12-4 to TRBJ2-1, with D uncertain. CDR3 length equals 11 residues. Trimming cost V 4 bases and J 6 bases, with 4 bases left between them.